This TCR beta chain was documented in a study of blood T cell repertoires in COVID-19. Study details: Researchers got acute and convalescent COVID-19 samples from the United States, Italy and Spain. T cells, B-cell-depleted T cells, or PBMCs provided the cDNA or gDNA that served as material.

Germline CDR1 and CDR2: KGHSH and LQKENI. The CDR3 totals 16 residues. Trimming took 3 bases from V and 6 from J, leaving 19 bases between them. Under the authors' procedure: Reference gene primer amplification yielded estimated nucleated cell counts. TCRdb's table, derived via immunoSEQ multiplex PCR, lists solely in-frame clones and lacks some. V and J calls plus clone size are reproduced from that table; the DNA served to infer D and trimming. Found here are about half a million clones, 75% to 90% of them singletons; the top ten hold 3.2%. This TCR derives from a human donor in a cohort sampled during active COVID-19. The chain carries TRBV18 and TRBJ2-3; TRBD2 is a possible D gene (6 bases). Input material: peripheral blood. The CDR3 bases are TGTGCCAGCTCACCCCTCCCGGGGGAGGTCGGGGATACGCAGTATTTT. Translating gives CASSPLPGEVGDTQYF. Full variable domain (missing parts from reference TRBV18 and TRBJ2-3): NAGVMQNPRHLVRRRGQEARLRCSPMKGHSHVYWYRQLPEEGLKFMVYLQKENIIDESGMPKERFSAEFPKEGPSILRIQQVVRGDSAAYFCASSPLPGEVGDTQYFGPGTRLTVL.